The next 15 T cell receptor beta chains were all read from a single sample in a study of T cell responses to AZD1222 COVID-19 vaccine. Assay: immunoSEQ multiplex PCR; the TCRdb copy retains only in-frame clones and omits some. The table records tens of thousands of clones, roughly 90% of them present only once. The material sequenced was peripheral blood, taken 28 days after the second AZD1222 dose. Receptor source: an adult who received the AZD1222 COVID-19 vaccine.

CDR3 in DNA: TGTGCCAGCAGCTTGGACAGCAACACTGAAGCTTTCTTT. It encodes CASSLDSNTEAFF. The rearrangement joins TRBV5-4 to TRBJ1-1; D ambiguous. The length of the CDR3 is 13 residues. V was cut by 0 bases and J by 2 bases, with 5 bases left in between. Germline CDR1 reads SGHNT; CDR2 reads YYREEE (reference sequence).

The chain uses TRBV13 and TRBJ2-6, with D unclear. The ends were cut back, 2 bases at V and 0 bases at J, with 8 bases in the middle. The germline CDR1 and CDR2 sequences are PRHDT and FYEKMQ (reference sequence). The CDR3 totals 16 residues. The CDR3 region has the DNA TGTGCCAGCAGCTTACTTGGCAACTCTGGGGCCAACGTCCTGACTTTC. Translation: CASSLLGNSGANVLTF.

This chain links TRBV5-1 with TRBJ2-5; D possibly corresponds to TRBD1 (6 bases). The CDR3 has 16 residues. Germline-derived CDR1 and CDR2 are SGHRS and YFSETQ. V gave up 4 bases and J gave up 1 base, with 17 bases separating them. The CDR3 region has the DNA TGCGCCAGCAGCCTGGGAGTGGACAGTTCCCAAGAGACCCAGTACTTC. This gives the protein CASSLGVDSSQETQYF.

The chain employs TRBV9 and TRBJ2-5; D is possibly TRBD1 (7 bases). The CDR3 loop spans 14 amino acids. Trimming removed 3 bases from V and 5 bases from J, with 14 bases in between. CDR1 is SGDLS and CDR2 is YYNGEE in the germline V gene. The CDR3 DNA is TGTGCCAGCAGCGCAGGGGGGAATAGGGAGACCCAGTACTTC. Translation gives CASSAGGNRETQYF.

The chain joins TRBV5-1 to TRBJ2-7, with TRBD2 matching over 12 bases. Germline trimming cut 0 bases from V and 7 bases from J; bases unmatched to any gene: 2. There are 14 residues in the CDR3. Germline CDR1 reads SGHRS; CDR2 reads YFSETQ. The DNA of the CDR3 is TGCGCCAGCAGCTTGGTACTAGCGGGAGGAGAGCAGTACTTC. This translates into CASSLVLAGGEQYF.

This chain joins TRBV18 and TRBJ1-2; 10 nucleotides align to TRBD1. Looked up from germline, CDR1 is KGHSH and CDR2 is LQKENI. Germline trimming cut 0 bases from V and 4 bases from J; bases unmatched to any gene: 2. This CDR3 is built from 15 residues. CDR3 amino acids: CASSPPGQGTYGYTF. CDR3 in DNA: TGTGCCAGCTCACCACCGGGACAGGGGACCTATGGCTACACCTTC.

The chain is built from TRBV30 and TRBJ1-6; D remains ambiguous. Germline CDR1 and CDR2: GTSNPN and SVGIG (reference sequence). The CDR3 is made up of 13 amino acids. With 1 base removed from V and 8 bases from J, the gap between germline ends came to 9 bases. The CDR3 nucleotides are TGTGCCTGGAGTGGCACAAGGGATTCACCCCTCCACTTT. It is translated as CAWSGTRDSPLHF.

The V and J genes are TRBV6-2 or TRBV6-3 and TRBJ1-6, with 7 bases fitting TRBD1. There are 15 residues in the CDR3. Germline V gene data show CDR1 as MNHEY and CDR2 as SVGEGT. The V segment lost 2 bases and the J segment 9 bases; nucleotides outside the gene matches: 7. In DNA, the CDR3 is TGTGCCAGCAGTTACGCGACAGGGTTCGGTTCACCCCTCCACTTT. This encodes CASSYATGFGSPLHF.

The CDR3 DNA is TGTGCCAGCAGCTTTGCGGGACTAGCGGGGGGGATCCACAATGAGCAGTTCTTC. Protein: CASSFAGLAGGIHNEQFF. The chain combines TRBV7-9 with TRBJ2-1; 16 bases are shared with TRBD2. With 3 bases clipped from V and 5 bases from J, the junction kept 7 bases outside the gene matches. CDR3 length: 18 amino acids. CDR1 is SEHNR and CDR2 is FQNEAQ in the germline V gene (reference sequence).

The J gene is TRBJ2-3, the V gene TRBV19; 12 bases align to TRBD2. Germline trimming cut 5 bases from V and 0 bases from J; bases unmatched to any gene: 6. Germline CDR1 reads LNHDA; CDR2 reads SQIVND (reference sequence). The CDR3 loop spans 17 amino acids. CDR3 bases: TGTGCCAGTAGTCGGTCGCTAGCGGGGGGGAGCACAGATACGCAGTATTTT. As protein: CASSRSLAGGSTDTQYF.

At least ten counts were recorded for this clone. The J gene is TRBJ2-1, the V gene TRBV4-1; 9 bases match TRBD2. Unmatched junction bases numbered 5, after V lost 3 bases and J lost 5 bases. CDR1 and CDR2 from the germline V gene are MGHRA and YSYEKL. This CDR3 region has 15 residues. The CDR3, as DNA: TGCGCCAGCAGCCAGACTAGCGGCAGCCACAATGAGCAGTTCTTC. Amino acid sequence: CASSQTSGSHNEQFF.

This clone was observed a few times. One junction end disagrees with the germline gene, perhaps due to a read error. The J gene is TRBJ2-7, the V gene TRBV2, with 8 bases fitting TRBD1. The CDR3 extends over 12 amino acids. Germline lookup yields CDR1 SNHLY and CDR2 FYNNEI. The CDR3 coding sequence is TGTGCCAGCCGCGGGACAGGTGCGGTCGCGAACTTC. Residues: CASRGTGAVANF.

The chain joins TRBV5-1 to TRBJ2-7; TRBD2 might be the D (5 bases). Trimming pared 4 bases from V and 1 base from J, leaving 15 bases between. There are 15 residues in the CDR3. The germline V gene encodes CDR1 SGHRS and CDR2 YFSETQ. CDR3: CASSPSRTLSYEQYF. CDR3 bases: TGCGCCAGCAGCCCTTCTCGGACTCTTTCCTACGAGCAGTACTTC.

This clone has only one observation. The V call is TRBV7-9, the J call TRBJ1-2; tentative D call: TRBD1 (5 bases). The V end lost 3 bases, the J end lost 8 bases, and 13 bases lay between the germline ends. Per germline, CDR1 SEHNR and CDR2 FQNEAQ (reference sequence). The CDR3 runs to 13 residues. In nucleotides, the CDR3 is TGTGCCAGCAGCTTGGGACGAGGTTCAGGCTACACCTTC. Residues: CASSLGRGSGYTF.

Here the CDR3 reads CASTRGSMNTEAFF. The CDR3 DNA reads as TGTGCCAGCACCCGGGGCAGCATGAACACTGAAGCTTTCTTT. V usage is TRBV27 and J usage is TRBJ1-1; tentative D call: TRBD1 (5 bases). CDR3 length: 14 amino acids. CDR1 MNHEY and CDR2 SMNVEV come from the germline V gene (reference sequence). Trimming pared 7 bases from V and 0 bases from J, leaving 12 bases between.